This T cell receptor beta chain came from a study of cytomegalovirus exposure and HLA in healthy donors. General study results and limits: Reportedly, diagnosis of cytomegalovirus status by the classifier showed high specificity and sensitivity. Later analysis demonstrated an association between a missense DCLRE1C variant and TCR beta V- and J-gene trimming.

Every donor was a healthy person donating bone marrow. With respect to this clone: Antigen specificity is unknown.

This CDR3 is 17 amino acids long. CDR1 and CDR2 (germline): SEHNR, FQNEAQ (reference sequence). The J segment lost 1 base and the V segment lost 4 bases, leaving 9 bases of the junction unmatched. 13 Jbeta primers and 60 Vbeta primers were used for the PCR. TCRdb's table, derived via immunoSEQ multiplex PCR, lists solely in-frame clones and lacks some. Here the sample table reports some 110,000 clones. The gene calls are TRBV7-9 and TRBJ1-5; 8 nucleotides line up with TRBD1. The sample consisted of PBMCs. The origin of this receptor is a man under 40 in good health and CMV-seronegative. In DNA form, the CDR3 reads TGTGCCAGCAGCTCAGGACAGGGAGTGTTAAGCAATCAGCCCCAGCATTTT. Translation gives CASSSGQGVLSNQPQHF. Using reference TRBV7-9 and TRBJ1-5 for the parts outside the CDR3, the full variable domain is DTGVSQNPRHKITKRGQNVTFRCDPISEHNRLYWYRQTLGQGPEFLTYFQNEAQLEKSRLLSDRFSAERPKGSFSTLEIQRTEQGDSAMYLCASSSGQGVLSNQPQHFGDGTRLSIL.